This passage covers 3 T cell receptor beta chains from one sample sequenced in a study of cytotoxic CD8 clonotypes in ibrutinib-treated CLL. Only in-frame clones appear in the TCRdb table, and some are missing; sequencing was by immunoSEQ multiplex PCR. In the table there are about 50,000 clones, approximately 50% of which are singletons. Sequencing was performed on PBMCs, taken after 12 months of ibrutinib treatment. The receptors stem from a human donor with chronic lymphocytic leukemia.

The rearrangement links TRBV29-1 to TRBJ2-3, with a tentative D call TRBD1 (5 bases). Germline values: CDR1 SQVTM, CDR2 ANQGSEA. V was clipped by 7 bases and J by 1 base, with 12 bases between them. The CDR3 runs 13 residues. The CDR3 sequence: CSAEGVRTDTQYF. CDR3 nucleotide sequence: TGCAGCGCCGAAGGGGTCCGCACAGATACGCAGTATTTT.

This chain uses TRBV7-2 with TRBJ2-5, with D hard to call. V was trimmed by 2 bases and J by 1 base, leaving 8 bases between them. CDR3 length equals 14 residues. Germline CDR1 and CDR2: SGHTA and FQGNSA. CDR3 sequence (DNA): TGTGCCAGCAGCTTATTTGGCACCCAAGAGACCCAGTACTTC. It codes for CASSLFGTQETQYF.

The rearrangement uses TRBV27 and TRBJ1-4; D possibly corresponds to TRBD1 (6 bases). The CDR3 is 15 residues long. Germline V gene sequence: CDR1 MNHEY, CDR2 SMNVEV (reference sequence). The V and J ends lost 6 bases and 3 bases respectively, with 14 bases between them. CDR3 DNA sequence: TGTGCCAGCAGAACCTTGGACAGATCTAATGAAAAACTGTTTTTT. This translates into CASRTLDRSNEKLFF.